This passage covers 28 T cell receptor beta chains from one sample sequenced in a study of T cells in Graves' hyperthyroidism and ophthalmopathy. TCR beta CDR3 regions were amplified from RNA transcripts. Initially, a first-round RT-PCR of the TCR CDR3 employed the HTBI primer set. TCRdb re-called the multiplex PCR reads through MiXCR, storing one row per CDR3 protein. The table lists 93,000 or so distinct CDR3 sequences, over 45% of them singletons. The sample consisted of blood. These receptors were collected from a man in his forties or fifties with Graves' hyperthyroidism.

A few counts support this clonotype. A much larger clone differs from this one at a single base, so this may be a read error. The rearrangement links TRBV9 to TRBJ1-3, with D unresolved. Per germline, CDR1 SGDLS and CDR2 YYNGEE. This CDR3 comprises 15 residues. V gave up 7 bases and J gave up 0 bases, with 14 bases separating them. CDR3 region: CASGGYSVSGNTIYF. Here the CDR3 DNA reads TGTGCCAGCGGCGGCTACTCGGTCTCTGGAAACACCATATATTTT.

The gene calls are TRBV6-5 and TRBJ1-2; tentatively, D is TRBD1 (5 bases). The CDR3 loop spans 17 amino acids. Trimming stripped 6 bases from V and 3 bases from J, with 23 bases between. Looked up from germline, CDR1 is MNHEY and CDR2 is SVGAGI. CDR3 in DNA: TGTGCCAGCAGCCGTCCTTCACTAGCGGGGGAGGACTATGGCTACACCTTC. Protein: CASSRPSLAGEDYGYTF.

The chain is built from TRBV12-3 or TRBV12-4 and TRBJ2-3, with 7 positions matching TRBD2. There are 15 residues in the CDR3. V was clipped by 3 bases and J by 1 base; unmatched bases: 4. The CDR3 loop is CASSLASGGTDTQYF. In nucleotides, the CDR3 is TGTGCCAGCAGTTTGGCTAGCGGAGGCACAGATACGCAGTATTTT.

Ten or more counts support this clonotype. V usage is TRBV19 and J usage is TRBJ1-1; D gene uncertain. V lost 3 bases and J 1 base, leaving 9 bases between the germline ends. The CDR3 has 14 amino acids. CDR1 is LNHDA, CDR2 SQIVND, per germline (reference sequence). CDR3 nucleotides: TGTGCCAGTAGTATGGGCGGCGGGAACACTGAAGCTTTCTTT. Translating gives CASSMGGGNTEAFF.

About this clonotype: A much larger clone sits a single nucleotide away, making a read error possible. V is TRBV6-2 or TRBV6-3 and J is TRBJ2-7; D unresolved. Trimming left V 5 bases short and J 0 bases short, with 11 bases between. The CDR3 is 14 residues long. Germline V gene data show CDR1 as MNHEY and CDR2 as SVGEGT. The CDR3 reads CASSPPMSSYEQYF. The DNA of the CDR3 is TGTGCCAGCAGTCCTCCAATGAGCTCCTACGAGCAGTACTTC.

CDR3 bases: TGTGCCAGCAGTTCCGGGTCTAGCGGCACAGATACGCAGTATTTT. Its protein product is CASSSGSSGTDTQYF. This chain links TRBV25-1 with TRBJ2-3, with D perhaps TRBD2 (6 bases). Germline values: CDR1 MGHDK, CDR2 SYGVNS. V lost 5 bases, J lost 1 base, and 13 bases lay in between. The length of the CDR3 is 15 residues.

This clonotype was seen at least ten times. The rearrangement links TRBV13 to TRBJ1-5; possible D gene TRBD1, 6 bases. The V and J ends lost 4 bases and 9 bases respectively, with 13 bases between them. The CDR3 extends over 13 amino acids. The V gene's germline CDR1 is PRHDT and CDR2 FYEKMQ (reference sequence). The CDR3: CASSYAQGTPQHF. The DNA of the CDR3 is TGTGCCAGCAGCTACGCACAGGGAACGCCCCAGCATTTT.

In its sample, this clonotype was seen many times. The V and J genes are TRBV5-1 and TRBJ2-7; no firm D call. Germline V gene data show CDR1 as SGHRS and CDR2 as YFSETQ. V was cut by 4 bases and J by 0 bases, with 5 bases left in between. The CDR3 contains 12 residues. CDR3 bases: TGCGCCAGCAGCACTACCTCCTACGAGCAGTACTTC. Its protein product is CASSTTSYEQYF.

The table lists this clonotype with a count of one. Sequence at one end of the junction differs from germline and may be a read error. The chain employs TRBV5-1 and TRBJ1-1; D might be TRBD1 (6 bases). The CDR3 length is 13 residues. Germline-derived CDR1 and CDR2 are SGHRS and YFSETQ. In nucleotides, the CDR3 is TGCGCCAGCAGCTCCGAACAGGGCACGGAAGCTTGCTTT. Amino acids: CASSSEQGTEACF.

This sequence joins TRBV5-4 and TRBJ2-1; possible D gene TRBD2, 5 bases. This CDR3 region has 13 residues. In germline, CDR1 is SGHNT, CDR2 YYREEE (reference sequence). Trimming left V 2 bases short and J 8 bases short, with 11 bases between. This chain's CDR3 is CASSLRRADEQFF. The CDR3 DNA is TGTGCCAGCAGCTTAAGGAGAGCGGATGAGCAGTTCTTC.

This clonotype has ten or more counts. The chain joins TRBV6-6 to TRBJ1-1, with TRBD1 as a possible D gene (5 bases). This CDR3 has 14 residues. Per the germline V gene, CDR1 is MNHNY and CDR2 is SVGAGI (reference sequence). Trimming pared 4 bases from V and 5 bases from J, leaving 14 bases between. The CDR3 bases are TGTGCCAGCAGTTCAGGACAATGGAGAACTGAAGCTTTCTTT. Its protein is CASSSGQWRTEAFF.

A remark on this clonotype: A read error is possible here, since a much larger clone lies one base away. This chain links TRBV15 with TRBJ2-6; tentatively, D is TRBD1 (6 bases). The CDR3 is 11 amino acids. Germline CDR1 reads LNHNV; CDR2 reads YYDKDF (reference sequence). CDR3 sequence: CATGSDRFLTF. The CDR3 DNA sequence: TGTGCCACCGGCAGCGACAGGTTCCTGACTTTC. The variable domain in full, with the rest retrieved from reference TRBV15 and TRBJ2-6, is DAMVIQNPRYQVTQFGKPVTLSCSQTLNHNVMYWYQQKSSQAPKLLFHYYDKDFNNEADTPDNFQSRRPNTSFCFLDIRSPGLGDTAMYLCATGSDRFLTFGAGSRLTVL.

The chain links TRBV7-3 to TRBJ2-1; weak D call: TRBD2 (7 bases). Trimming took 8 bases from V and 10 from J, leaving 12 bases between them. There are 11 residues in the CDR3. The germline gives CDR1 SGHTA, CDR2 FQGTGA. The CDR3 sequence is CASGGAREQFF. The DNA for the CDR3 is TGTGCCAGCGGGGGGGCTAGGGAGCAGTTCTTC.

This clonotype showed up many times. The chain has TRBV24-1 and TRBJ2-4; no clear D gene. Between the trimmed V and J ends, which lost 3 bases and 0 bases, there was a span of 11 bases. Per germline, CDR1 KGHDR and CDR2 SFDVKD. This CDR3 comprises 16 residues. The DNA for the CDR3 is TGTGCCACCAGTGATCCACATTCCCTAGCCAAAAACATTCAGTACTTC. Amino acid sequence: CATSDPHSLAKNIQYF.

This clonotype occurred many times. The chain employs TRBV7-6 and TRBJ2-2; D unclear. The CDR3 runs to 12 residues. V dropped 3 bases and J dropped 3 bases, with 2 bases sitting between them. Germline loops: CDR1 SGHVS, CDR2 FNYEAQ. CDR3 residues: CASSFDTGELFF. CDR3 DNA sequence: TGTGCCAGCAGCTTTGACACCGGGGAGCTGTTTTTT.

The chain couples TRBV7-3 to TRBJ2-1; D assignment may be TRBD1 or TRBD2 (5 bases each). CDR3 length: 16 residues. V dropped 2 bases and J dropped 5 bases, with 16 bases sitting between them. Germline lookup yields CDR1 SGHTA and CDR2 FQGTGA. The CDR3 bases are TGTGCCAGCAGCTTACCTTGGGGGATGAACCACAATGAGCAGTTCTTC. This encodes CASSLPWGMNHNEQFF.

The gene calls are TRBV5-8 and TRBJ2-7; D remains unclear. Germline CDR1 and CDR2: SGHTS and YDEGEE. Trimming took off 4 bases at V and 5 bases at J, with 19 bases between the two ends. The CDR3 has 15 residues. DNA for the CDR3: TGTGCCAGCAGCCTGTGGGCCCGGCAGATCGACGAGCAGTACTTC. Protein product: CASSLWARQIDEQYF.

In the case of this clonotype: This CDR3 fails to terminate in the conserved phenylalanine or tryptophan, so it likely reflects a read error. The CDR3 nucleotides read TGCGCCAGCACTCGACAGGCGATCACTGAAGCTTTCCTT. This gives the protein CASTRQAITEAFL. This chain joins TRBV2 and TRBJ1-1, with D possibly TRBD1 on 6 matching bases. This CDR3 contains 13 residues. Germline V lookup: CDR1 SNHLY, CDR2 FYNNEI.

The CDR3 sequence: CASSPAGPYGYTF. CDR3 sequence (DNA): TGTGCCAGTTCCCCAGCCGGACCCTATGGCTACACCTTC. This chain uses TRBV19 with TRBJ1-2; unclear D gene. This CDR3 comprises 13 residues. Germline V gives CDR1 LNHDA, CDR2 SQIVND (reference sequence). The V end was cut by 8 bases, the J end by 4 bases, with 14 bases between.

This clonotype was observed a few times. A clone one base away is much larger, so this may be a read error. The chain recombines TRBV5-1 with TRBJ2-1; D may correspond to TRBD1 or TRBD2 (5 bases each). The germline V gene encodes CDR1 SGHRS and CDR2 YFSETQ. This CDR3 has 14 residues. CDR3 in DNA: TGCGTCAGCTCGGACTTCCAGGGCTACAATGAGCAGTTCTTC. Residues: CVSSDFQGYNEQFF.

The chain has TRBV20-1 and TRBJ2-1, with TRBD2 matching over 7 bases. Germline V gene data show CDR1 as DFQATT and CDR2 as SNEGSKA (reference sequence). Unmatched junction bases numbered 14, after V lost 3 bases and J lost 9 bases. The CDR3 length is 15 residues. This CDR3 is CSARGVSGWASEQFF. The CDR3 DNA reads as TGCAGTGCTAGGGGGGTTAGCGGGTGGGCCAGTGAGCAGTTCTTC.

This clonotype was seen repeatedly, ten times or more. This chain connects TRBV12-3 or TRBV12-4 to TRBJ2-7, with D tentatively TRBD1 (6 bases). V was shortened by 7 bases and J by 0 bases, with 13 bases between the two germline ends. The CDR3 has 14 amino acids. The DNA of the CDR3 is TGTGCCAGCAAGACGGACAGCGCCTCCTACGAGCAGTACTTC. Translation gives CASKTDSASYEQYF.

This CDR3 is CASSYQNPAGPTITDTQYF. Here the CDR3 DNA reads TGTGCCAGCAGTTATCAAAACCCTGCAGGGCCTACTATCACAGATACGCAGTATTTT. The chain recombines TRBV6-2 or TRBV6-3 with TRBJ2-3, with TRBD1 as a possible D gene (5 bases). Germline CDR1 and CDR2: MNHEY and SVGEGT. The length of the CDR3 is 19 residues. The V gene lost 3 bases and the J gene lost 2 bases, with 24 bases spanning the gap.

The chain has TRBV20-1 and TRBJ1-2; D uncertain. With 4 bases removed from V and 7 bases from J, the gap between germline ends came to 13 bases. The CDR3 is made up of 12 amino acids. The germline V gene encodes CDR1 DFQATT and CDR2 SNEGSKA (reference sequence). The CDR3 loop is CSANPGVGGYTF. In nucleotides, the CDR3 is TGCAGTGCTAACCCCGGGGTGGGTGGCTACACCTTC.

The V call is TRBV15, the J call TRBJ2-5, with TRBD2 identical over 10 bases. CDR1 is LNHNV and CDR2 is YYDKDF in the germline V gene (reference sequence). The CDR3 is 16 residues long. With 3 bases clipped from V and 5 bases from J, the junction kept 9 bases outside the gene matches. In DNA, the CDR3 is TGTGCCACCAGCAGTGTCCCCGGGACTAGCGTGGAGACCCAGTACTTC. It codes for CATSSVPGTSVETQYF.

Ten or more counts support this clonotype. V gene TRBV7-6 combines with J gene TRBJ2-3; D gene uncertain. V shed 5 bases and J shed 2 bases, with 11 bases lying between them. This CDR3 contains 14 residues. Looked up from germline, CDR1 is SGHVS and CDR2 is FNYEAQ. CDR3 bases: TGTGCCAGCAGCCGCGGACCAAACACAGATACGCAGTATTTT. Its translation is CASSRGPNTDTQYF. The full variable domain, rest sourced from reference TRBV7-6 and TRBJ2-3, is GAGVSQSPRYKVTKRGQDVALRCDPISGHVSLYWYRQALGQGPEFLTYFNYEAQQDKSGLPNDRFSAERPEGSISTLTIQRTEQRDSAMYRCASSRGPNTDTQYFGPGTRLTVL.

Many counts were recorded for this clonotype. The J gene is TRBJ1-5, the V gene TRBV2; a weak D match, TRBD1 (5 bases). The ends were cut back, 4 bases at V and 2 bases at J, with 12 bases in the middle. The germline V gene has CDR1 SNHLY and CDR2 FYNNEI. The CDR3 length is 15 residues. The CDR3 nucleotides read TGTGCCAGCAGTGTCCAGGCGGGGGGCAATCAGCCCCAGCATTTT. It encodes CASSVQAGGNQPQHF.

This clonotype occurred many times. This rearrangement joins TRBV6-5 to TRBJ2-7; perhaps TRBD1 as D (6 bases). The CDR3 loop spans 18 amino acids. Between the trimmed V and J ends, which lost 4 bases and 0 bases, there was a span of 22 bases. Germline CDR1 reads MNHEY; CDR2 reads SVGAGI. CDR3 nucleotide sequence: TGTGCCAGCAGTTCCCTCAGAAGAGGACAGTTTAGCTCCTACGAGCAGTACTTC. Translated, it gives CASSSLRRGQFSSYEQYF.